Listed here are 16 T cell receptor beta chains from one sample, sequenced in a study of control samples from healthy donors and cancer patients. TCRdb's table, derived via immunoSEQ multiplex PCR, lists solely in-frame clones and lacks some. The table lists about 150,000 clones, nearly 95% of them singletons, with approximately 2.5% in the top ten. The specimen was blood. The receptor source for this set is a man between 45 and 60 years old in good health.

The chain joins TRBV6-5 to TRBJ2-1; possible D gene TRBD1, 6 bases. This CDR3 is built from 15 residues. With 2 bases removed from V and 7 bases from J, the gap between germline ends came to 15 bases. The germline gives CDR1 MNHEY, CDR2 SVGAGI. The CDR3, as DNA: TGTGCCAGCAGTTACGAGGGGGAAGTGGGTAATGAGCAGTTCTTC. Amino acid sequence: CASSYEGEVGNEQFF.

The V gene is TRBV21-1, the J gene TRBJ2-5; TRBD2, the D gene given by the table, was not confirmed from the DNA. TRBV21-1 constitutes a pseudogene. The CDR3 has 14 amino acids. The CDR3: CASSKSSVQETQYF. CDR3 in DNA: TGTGCCAGCAGCAAATCCAGCGTACAAGAGACCCAGTACTTC.

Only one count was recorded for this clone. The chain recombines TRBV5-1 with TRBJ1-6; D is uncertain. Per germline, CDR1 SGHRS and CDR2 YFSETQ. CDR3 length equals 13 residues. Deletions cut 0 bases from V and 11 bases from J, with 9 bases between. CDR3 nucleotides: TGCGCCAGCAGCTTGGAGGTAGAAGCACCCCTCCACTTT. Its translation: CASSLEVEAPLHF. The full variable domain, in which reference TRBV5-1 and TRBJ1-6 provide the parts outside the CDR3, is KAGVTQTPRYLIKTRGQQVTLSCSPISGHRSVSWYQQTPGQGLQFLFEYFSETQRNKGNFPGRFSGRQFSNSRSEMNVSTLELGDSALYLCASSLEVEAPLHFGNGTRLTVT.

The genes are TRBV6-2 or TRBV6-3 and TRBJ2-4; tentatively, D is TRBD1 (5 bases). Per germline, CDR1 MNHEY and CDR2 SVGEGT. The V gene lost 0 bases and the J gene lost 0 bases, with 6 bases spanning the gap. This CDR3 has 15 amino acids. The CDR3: CASSYSQGAKNIQYF. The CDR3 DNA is TGTGCCAGCAGTTACTCTCAGGGAGCCAAAAACATTCAGTACTTC.

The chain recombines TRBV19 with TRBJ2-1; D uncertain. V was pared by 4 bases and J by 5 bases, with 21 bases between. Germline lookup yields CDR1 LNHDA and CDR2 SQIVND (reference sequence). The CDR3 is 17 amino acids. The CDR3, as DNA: TGTGCCAGTAGTACAATCCCGGGTACTGGCCTTAACAATGAGCAGTTCTTC. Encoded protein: CASSTIPGTGLNNEQFF.

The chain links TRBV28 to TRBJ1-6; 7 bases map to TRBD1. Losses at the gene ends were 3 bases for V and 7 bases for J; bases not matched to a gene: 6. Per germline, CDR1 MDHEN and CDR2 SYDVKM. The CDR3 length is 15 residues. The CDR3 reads CASSFSGQSNSPLHF. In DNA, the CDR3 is TGTGCCAGCAGTTTCTCGGGACAGTCGAATTCACCCCTCCACTTT.

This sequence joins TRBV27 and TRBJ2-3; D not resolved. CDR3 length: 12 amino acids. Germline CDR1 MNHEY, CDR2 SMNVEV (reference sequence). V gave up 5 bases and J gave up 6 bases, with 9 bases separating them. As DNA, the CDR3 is TGTGCCAGCAGTCTAGTTGGGGATACGCAGTATTTT. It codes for CASSLVGDTQYF.

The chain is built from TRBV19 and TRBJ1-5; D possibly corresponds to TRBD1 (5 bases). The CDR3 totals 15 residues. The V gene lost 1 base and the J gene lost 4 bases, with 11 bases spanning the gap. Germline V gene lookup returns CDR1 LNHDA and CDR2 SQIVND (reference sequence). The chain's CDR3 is CASSIVVEGNQPQHF. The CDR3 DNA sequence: TGTGCCAGTAGTATAGTGGTGGAGGGGAATCAGCCCCAGCATTTT.

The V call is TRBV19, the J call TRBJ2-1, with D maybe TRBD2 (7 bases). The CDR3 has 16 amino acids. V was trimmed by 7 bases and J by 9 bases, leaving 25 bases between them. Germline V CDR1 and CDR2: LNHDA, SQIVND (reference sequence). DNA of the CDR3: TGTGCCAGTATCTCCTTCGGCAGGGGAGGGATCGTTGAGCAGTTCTTC. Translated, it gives CASISFGRGGIVEQFF.

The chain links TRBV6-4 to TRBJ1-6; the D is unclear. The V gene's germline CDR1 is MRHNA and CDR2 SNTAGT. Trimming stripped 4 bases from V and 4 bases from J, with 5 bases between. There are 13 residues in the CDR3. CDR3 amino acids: CASSGGYNSPLHF. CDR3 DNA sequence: TGTGCCAGCAGTGGAGGTTATAATTCACCCCTCCACTTT.

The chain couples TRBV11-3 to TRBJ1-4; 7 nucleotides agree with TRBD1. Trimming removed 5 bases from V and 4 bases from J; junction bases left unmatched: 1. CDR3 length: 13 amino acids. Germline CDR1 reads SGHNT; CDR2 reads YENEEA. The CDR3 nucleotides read TGTGCCAGCAGCCGACAGGGTAATGAAAAACTGTTTTTT. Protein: CASSRQGNEKLFF.

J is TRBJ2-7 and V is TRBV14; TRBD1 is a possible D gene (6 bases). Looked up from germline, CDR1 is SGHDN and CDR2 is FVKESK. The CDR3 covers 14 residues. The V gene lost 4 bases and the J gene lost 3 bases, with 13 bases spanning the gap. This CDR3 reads CASSRFWGLYEQYF. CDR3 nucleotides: TGTGCCAGCAGCCGCTTTTGGGGGCTCTACGAGCAGTACTTC. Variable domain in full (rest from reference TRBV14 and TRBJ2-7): EAGVTQFPSHSVIEKGQTVTLRCDPISGHDNLYWYRRVMGKEIKFLLHFVKESKQDESGMPNNRFLAERTGGTYSTLKVQPAELEDSGVYFCASSRFWGLYEQYFGPGTRLTVT.

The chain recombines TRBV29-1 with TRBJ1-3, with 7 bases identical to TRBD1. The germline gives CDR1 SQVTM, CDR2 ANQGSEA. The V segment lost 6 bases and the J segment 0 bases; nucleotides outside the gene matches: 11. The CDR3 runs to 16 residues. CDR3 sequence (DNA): TGCAGCGTCGCGGACAGGCAACTATCCTCTGGAAACACCATATATTTT. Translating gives CSVADRQLSSGNTIYF.

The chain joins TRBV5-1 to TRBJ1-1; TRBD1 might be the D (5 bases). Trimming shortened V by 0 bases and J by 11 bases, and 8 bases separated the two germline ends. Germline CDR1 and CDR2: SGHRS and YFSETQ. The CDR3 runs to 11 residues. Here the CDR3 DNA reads TGCGCCAGCAGCTTGGACAGGCGGGCTTTCTTT. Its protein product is CASSLDRRAFF.

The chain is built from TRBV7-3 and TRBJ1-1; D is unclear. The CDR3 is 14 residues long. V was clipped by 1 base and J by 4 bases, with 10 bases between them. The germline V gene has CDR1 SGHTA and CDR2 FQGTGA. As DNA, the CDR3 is TGTGCCAGCAGCTTAAAGTTTTTTAGCACTGAAGCTTTCTTT. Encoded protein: CASSLKFFSTEAFF. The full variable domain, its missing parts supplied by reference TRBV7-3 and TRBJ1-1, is GAGVSQTPSNKVTEKGKYVELRCDPISGHTALYWYRQSLGQGPEFLIYFQGTGAADDSGLPNDRFFAVRPEGSVSTLKIQRTERGDSAVYLCASSLKFFSTEAFFGQGTRLTVV.

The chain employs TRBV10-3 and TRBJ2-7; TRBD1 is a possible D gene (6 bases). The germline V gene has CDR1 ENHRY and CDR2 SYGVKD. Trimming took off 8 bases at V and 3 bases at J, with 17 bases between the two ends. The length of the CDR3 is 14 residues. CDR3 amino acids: CAIADRQAVYEQYF. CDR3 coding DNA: TGTGCCATCGCGGATCGACAGGCTGTCTACGAGCAGTACTTC.